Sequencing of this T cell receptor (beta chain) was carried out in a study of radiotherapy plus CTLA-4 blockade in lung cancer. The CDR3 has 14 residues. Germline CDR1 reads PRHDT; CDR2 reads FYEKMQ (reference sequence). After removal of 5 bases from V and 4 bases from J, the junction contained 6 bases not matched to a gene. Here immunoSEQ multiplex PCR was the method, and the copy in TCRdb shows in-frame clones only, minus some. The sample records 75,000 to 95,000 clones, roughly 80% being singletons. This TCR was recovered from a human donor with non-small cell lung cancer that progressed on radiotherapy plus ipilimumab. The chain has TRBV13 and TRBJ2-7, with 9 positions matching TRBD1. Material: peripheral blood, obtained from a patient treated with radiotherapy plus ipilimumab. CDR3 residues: CASSLDRGYYEQYF. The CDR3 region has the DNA TGTGCCAGCAGCCTGGACAGGGGCTATTACGAGCAGTACTTC.